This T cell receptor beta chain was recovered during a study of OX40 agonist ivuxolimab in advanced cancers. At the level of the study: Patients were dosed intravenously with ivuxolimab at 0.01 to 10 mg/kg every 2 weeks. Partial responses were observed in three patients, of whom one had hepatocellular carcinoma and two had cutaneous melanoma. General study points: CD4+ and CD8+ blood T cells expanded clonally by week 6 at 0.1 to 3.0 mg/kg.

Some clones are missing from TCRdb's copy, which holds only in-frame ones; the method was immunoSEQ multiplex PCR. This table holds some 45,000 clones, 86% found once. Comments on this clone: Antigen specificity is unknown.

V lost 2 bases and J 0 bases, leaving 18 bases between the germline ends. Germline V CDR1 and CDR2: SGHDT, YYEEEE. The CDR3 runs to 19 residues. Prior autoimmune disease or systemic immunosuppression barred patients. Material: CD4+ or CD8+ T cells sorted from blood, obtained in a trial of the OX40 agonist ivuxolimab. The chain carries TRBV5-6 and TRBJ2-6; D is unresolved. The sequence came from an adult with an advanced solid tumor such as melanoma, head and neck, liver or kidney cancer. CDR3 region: CASSFLGGSESSGANVLTF. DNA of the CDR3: TGTGCCAGCAGCTTCCTTGGCGGCTCCGAAAGCTCTGGGGCCAACGTCCTGACTTTC.